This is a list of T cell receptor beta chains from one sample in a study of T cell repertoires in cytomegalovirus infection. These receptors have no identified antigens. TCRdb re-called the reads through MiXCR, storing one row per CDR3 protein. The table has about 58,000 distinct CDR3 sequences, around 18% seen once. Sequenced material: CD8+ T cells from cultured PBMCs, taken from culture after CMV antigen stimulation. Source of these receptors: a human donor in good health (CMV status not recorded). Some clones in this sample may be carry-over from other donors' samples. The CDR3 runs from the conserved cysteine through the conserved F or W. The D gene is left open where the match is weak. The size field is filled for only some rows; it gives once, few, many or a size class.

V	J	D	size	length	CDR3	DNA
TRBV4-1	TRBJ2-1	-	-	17	CASSQDWLADSYNEQFF	TGCGCCAGCAGCCAAGATTGGCTAGCTGACTCCTACAATGAGCAGTTCTTC
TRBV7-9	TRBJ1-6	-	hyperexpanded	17	CASSSHDLRGAASPLHF	TGTGCCAGCAGCTCTCACGACCTCCGGGGGGCTGCTTCACCCCTCCACTTT
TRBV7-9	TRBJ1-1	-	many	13	CASSLVVNTEAFF	TGTGCCAGCAGCTTAGTTGTGAACACTGAAGCTTTCTTT
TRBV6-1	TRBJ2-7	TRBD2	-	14	CASSEAGTSYEQYF	TGTGCCAGCAGTGAAGCCGGGACTAGCTACGAGCAGTACTTC
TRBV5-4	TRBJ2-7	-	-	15	CASSQAAGGSYEQYF	TGTGCCAGCAGCCAAGCTGCGGGCGGATCCTACGAGCAGTACTTC
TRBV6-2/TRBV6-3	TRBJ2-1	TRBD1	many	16	CASRPAGTGGYNEQFF	TGTGCCAGCCGACCCGCCGGGACAGGGGGCTACAATGAGCAGTTCTTC
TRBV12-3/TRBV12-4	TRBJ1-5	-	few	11	CASSFNQPQHF	TGTGCCAGCAGTTTTAATCAGCCCCAGCATTTT
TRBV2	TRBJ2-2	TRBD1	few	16	CASSARGQGHTGELFF	TGTGCCAGCAGTGCTAGGGGACAGGGGCACACCGGGGAGCTGTTTTTT
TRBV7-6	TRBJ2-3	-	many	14	CASSTRAGTDTQYF	TGTGCCAGCAGCACCAGGGCGGGCACAGATACGCAGTATTTT
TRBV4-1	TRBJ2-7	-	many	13	CASSLRTAYEQYF	TGCGCCAGCAGCCTTAGGACCGCCTACGAGCAGTACTTC
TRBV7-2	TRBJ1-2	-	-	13	CASSLSGSYGYTF	TGTGCCAGCAGCTTATCAGGGTCCTATGGCTACACCTTC
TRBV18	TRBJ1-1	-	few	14	CASSPSGLDTEAFF	TGTGCCAGCTCACCGTCAGGTTTAGACACTGAAGCTTTCTTT
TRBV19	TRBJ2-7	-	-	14	CASSMGHGSYEQYF	TGTGCCAGTAGTATGGGACATGGCTCCTACGAGCAGTACTTC
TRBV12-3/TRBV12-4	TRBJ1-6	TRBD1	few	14	CASTLGGQDRPLHF	TGTGCCAGCACCTTAGGGGGACAGGACCGACCCCTCCACTTT
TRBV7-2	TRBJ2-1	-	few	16	CASSLGRGASYNEQFF	TGTGCCAGCAGCTTAGGCAGGGGGGCCTCCTACAATGAGCAGTTCTTC
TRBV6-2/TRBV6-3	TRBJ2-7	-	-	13	CASSRLRGYEQYF	TGTGCCAGCTCGCGACTCCGCGGGTACGAGCAGTACTTC
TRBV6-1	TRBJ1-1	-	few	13	CASSEGQRTLAFF	TGTGCCAGCAGTGAAGGACAGAGGACGTTAGCTTTCTTT
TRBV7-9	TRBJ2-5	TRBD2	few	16	CASSLRTSGEKETQYF	TGTGCCAGCAGCCTCCGGACTAGCGGGGAAAAAGAGACCCAGTACTTC
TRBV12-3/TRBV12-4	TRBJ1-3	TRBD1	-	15	CASRPTGGNGNTIYF	TGTGCCAGCAGACCCACAGGGGGCAATGGAAACACCATATATTTT
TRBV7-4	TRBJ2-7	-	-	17	CASSLVVPVPGQTEQYF	TGTGCCAGCAGCTTAGTGGTTCCAGTACCCGGACAGACCGAGCAGTACTTC
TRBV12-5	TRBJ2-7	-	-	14	CASGSIGGNYEQYF	TGTGCTAGTGGTTCCATCGGGGGAAACTACGAGCAGTACTTC
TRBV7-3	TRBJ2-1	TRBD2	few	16	CASSLSQRENYNEQFF	TGTGCCAGCAGCTTATCCCAGCGGGAGAACTACAATGAGCAGTTCTTC
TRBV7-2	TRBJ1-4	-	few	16	CASSLGQQATNEKLFF	TGTGCCAGCAGCTTAGGACAGCAAGCAACTAATGAAAAACTGTTTTTT
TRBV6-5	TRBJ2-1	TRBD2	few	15	CASSYPGLGYNEQFF	TGTGCCAGCAGTTACCCCGGACTAGGCTACAATGAGCAGTTCTTC
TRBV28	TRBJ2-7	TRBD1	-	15	CASSLTPLGGDEQYF	TGTGCCAGCAGTTTGACCCCCCTAGGGGGCGACGAGCAGTACTTC
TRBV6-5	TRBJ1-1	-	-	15	CASSYEVVGNTEAFF	TGTGCCAGCAGTTACGAGGTAGTTGGAAACACTGAAGCTTTCTTT
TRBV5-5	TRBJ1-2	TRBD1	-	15	CASSHRDSSWYGYTF	TGTGCCAGCAGCCACCGGGACAGTTCCTGGTATGGCTACACCTTC
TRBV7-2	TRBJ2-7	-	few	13	CASSPRGSYEQYF	TGTGCCAGCAGCCCCCGAGGATCCTACGAGCAGTACTTC
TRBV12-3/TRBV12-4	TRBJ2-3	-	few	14	CASSPDFSTDTQYF	TGTGCCAGCAGCCCAGACTTTAGCACAGATACGCAGTATTTT
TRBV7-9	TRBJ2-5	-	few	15	CASSFRSTAGKTQYF	TGTGCCAGCAGCTTTAGGTCTACGGCCGGGAAGACCCAGTACTTC
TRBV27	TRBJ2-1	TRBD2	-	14	CASSSGRARNEQFF	TGTGCCAGCAGTAGCGGGAGGGCCCGCAATGAGCAGTTCTTC
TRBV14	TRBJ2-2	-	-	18	CASSQEFTGTKNTGELFF	TGTGCCAGCAGCCAAGAATTCACCGGGACAAAGAACACCGGGGAGCTGTTTTTT
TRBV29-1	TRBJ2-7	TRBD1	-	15	CSVEDSGTGYYEQYF	TGCAGCGTTGAAGACTCCGGGACAGGGTACTACGAGCAGTACTTC
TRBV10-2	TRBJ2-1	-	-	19	CASSDGSRAAKSSYNEQFF	TGCGCCAGCAGCGACGGGTCCAGGGCCGCTAAAAGCTCCTACAATGAGCAGTTCTTC
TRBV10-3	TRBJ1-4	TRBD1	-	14	CAISEVGQGEKLFF	TGTGCCATCAGTGAGGTGGGACAGGGTGAAAAACTGTTTTTT
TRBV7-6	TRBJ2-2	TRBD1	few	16	CASSRTGTGKGGELFF	TGTGCCAGCAGCCGAACCGGGACAGGGAAGGGCGGGGAGCTGTTTTTT
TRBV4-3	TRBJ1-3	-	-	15	CASSQGRSSGNTIYF	TGCGCCAGCAGCCAAGGCCGCAGCTCTGGAAACACCATATATTTT
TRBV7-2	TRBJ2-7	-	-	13	CASSLAPVDEQYF	TGTGCCAGCAGCTTAGCGCCTGTCGACGAGCAGTACTTC
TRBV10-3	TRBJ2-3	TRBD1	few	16	CAISEPGQGAADTQYF	TGTGCCATCAGTGAGCCCGGACAGGGAGCAGCAGATACGCAGTATTTT
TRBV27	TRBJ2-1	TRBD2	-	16	CASSLAGGTSGNEQFF	TGTGCCAGCAGTTTAGCTGGGGGGACTAGTGGGAATGAGCAGTTCTTC
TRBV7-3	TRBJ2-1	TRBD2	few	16	CASSLTSGSVNNEQFF	TGTGCCAGCAGCTTAACTAGCGGGAGCGTCAACAATGAGCAGTTCTTC
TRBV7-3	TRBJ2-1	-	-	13	CASSSGVGNEQFF	TGTGCCAGCAGCTCAGGGGTCGGGAATGAGCAGTTCTTC
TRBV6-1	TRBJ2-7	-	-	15	CASSEHFGTSYEQYF	TGTGCCAGCAGTGAACATTTTGGCACCTCCTACGAGCAGTACTTC
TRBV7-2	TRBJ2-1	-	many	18	CASSFDTERSSSYNEQFF	TGTGCCAGCAGCTTTGACACGGAAAGGAGCTCTTCCTACAATGAGCAGTTCTTC
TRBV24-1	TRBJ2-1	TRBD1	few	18	CATSDLKFGTGFYNEQFF	TGTGCCACCAGTGATTTGAAGTTTGGGACAGGGTTTTACAATGAGCAGTTCTTC
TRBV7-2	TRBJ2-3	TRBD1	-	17	CASSLVDRGPRRDTQYF	TGTGCCAGCAGCTTAGTGGACAGGGGCCCTCGGAGAGATACGCAGTATTTT
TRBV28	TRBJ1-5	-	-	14	CASSLGGLSQPQHF	TGTGCCAGCAGTTTAGGGGGGCTCAGTCAGCCCCAGCATTTT
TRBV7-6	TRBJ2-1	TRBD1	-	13	CASSAYRGDEQFF	TGTGCCAGCAGCGCCTACAGGGGTGATGAGCAGTTCTTC
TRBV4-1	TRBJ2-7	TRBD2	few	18	CASSQSFTSSGKGYEQYF	TGCGCCAGCAGCCAATCATTCACATCCAGCGGGAAGGGGTACGAGCAGTACTTC
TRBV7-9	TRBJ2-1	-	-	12	CASSEGYNEQFF	TGTGCCAGCAGTGAGGGCTACAATGAGCAGTTCTTC
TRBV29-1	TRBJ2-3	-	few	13	CSVEWRSTDTQYF	TGCAGCGTTGAATGGCGGAGCACAGATACGCAGTATTTT
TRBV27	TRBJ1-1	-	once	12	CASSRGMTEAFF	TGTGCCAGCAGCCGGGGCATGACTGAAGCTTTCTTT
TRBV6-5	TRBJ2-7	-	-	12	CASSYSTGEQYF	TGTGCCAGCAGTTACTCTACCGGGGAGCAGTACTTC
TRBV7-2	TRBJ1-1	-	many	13	CASSLGQNTEAFF	TGTGCCAGCAGCTTAGGACAGAACACTGAAGCTTTCTTT
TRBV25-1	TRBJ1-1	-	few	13	CASSGLGSTEAFF	TGTGCCAGCTCGGGACTCGGATCCACTGAAGCTTTCTTT